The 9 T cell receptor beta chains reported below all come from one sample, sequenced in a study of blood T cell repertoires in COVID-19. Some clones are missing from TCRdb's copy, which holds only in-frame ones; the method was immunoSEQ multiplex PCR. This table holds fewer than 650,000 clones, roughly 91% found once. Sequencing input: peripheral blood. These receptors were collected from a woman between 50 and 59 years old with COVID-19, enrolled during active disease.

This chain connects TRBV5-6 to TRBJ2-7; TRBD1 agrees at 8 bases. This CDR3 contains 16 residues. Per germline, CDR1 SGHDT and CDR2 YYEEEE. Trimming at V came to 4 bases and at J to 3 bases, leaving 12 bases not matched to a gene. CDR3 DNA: TGTGCCAGCAGCCCGGGGACAGGAGGTTCCCTCTACGAGCAGTACTTC. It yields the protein CASSPGTGGSLYEQYF.

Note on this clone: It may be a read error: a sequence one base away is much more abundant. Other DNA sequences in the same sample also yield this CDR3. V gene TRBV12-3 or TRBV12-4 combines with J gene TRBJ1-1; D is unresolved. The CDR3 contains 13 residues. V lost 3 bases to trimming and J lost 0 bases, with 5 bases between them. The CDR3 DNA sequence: TGTGCCAGCAGTTTGCAGGTGAACACTGAAGCTTTCTTT. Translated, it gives CASSLQVNTEAFF.

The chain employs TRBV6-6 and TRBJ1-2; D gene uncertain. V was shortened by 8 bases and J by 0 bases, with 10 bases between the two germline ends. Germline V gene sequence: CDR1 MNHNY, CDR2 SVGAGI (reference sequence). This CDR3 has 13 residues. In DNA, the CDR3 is TGTGCCAGCGTAGAATTAGCTAACTATGGCTACACCTTC. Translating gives CASVELANYGYTF.

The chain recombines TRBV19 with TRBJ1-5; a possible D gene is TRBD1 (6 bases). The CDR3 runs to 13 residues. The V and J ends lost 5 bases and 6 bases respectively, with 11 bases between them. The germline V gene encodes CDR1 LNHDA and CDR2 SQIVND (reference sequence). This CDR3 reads CASSAQGSQPQHF. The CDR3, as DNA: TGTGCCAGTAGTGCACAGGGTAGTCAGCCCCAGCATTTT.

The CDR3 is CASSPVDRANTEAFF. CDR3 DNA: TGCGCCAGCAGCCCCGTGGACAGGGCCAACACTGAAGCTTTCTTT. The chain employs TRBV4-1 and TRBJ1-1; 8 bases are shared with TRBD1. The ends lost 4 bases at V and 2 bases at J; junction bases unmatched: 6. CDR1 is MGHRA and CDR2 is YSYEKL in the germline V gene. There are 15 residues in the CDR3.

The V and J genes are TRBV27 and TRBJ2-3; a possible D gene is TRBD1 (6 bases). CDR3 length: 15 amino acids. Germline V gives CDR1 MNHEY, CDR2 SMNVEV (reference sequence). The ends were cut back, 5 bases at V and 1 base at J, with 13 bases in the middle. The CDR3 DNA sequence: TGTGCCAGCAGTAGGGGGACCTACCGCACAGATACGCAGTATTTT. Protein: CASSRGTYRTDTQYF.

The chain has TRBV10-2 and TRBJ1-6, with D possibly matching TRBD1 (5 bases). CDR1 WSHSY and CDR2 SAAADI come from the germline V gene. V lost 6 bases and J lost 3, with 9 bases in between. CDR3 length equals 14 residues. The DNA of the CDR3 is TGCGCCAGCAGCCTGACAGTCTATAATTCACCCCTCCACTTT. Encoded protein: CASSLTVYNSPLHF.

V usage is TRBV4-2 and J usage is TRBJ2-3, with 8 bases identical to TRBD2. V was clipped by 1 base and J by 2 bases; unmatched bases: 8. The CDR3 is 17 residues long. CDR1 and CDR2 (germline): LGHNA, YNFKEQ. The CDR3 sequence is CASSQVWRGDYTDTQYF. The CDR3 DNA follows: TGTGCCAGCAGCCAAGTGTGGCGGGGGGATTACACAGATACGCAGTATTTT.

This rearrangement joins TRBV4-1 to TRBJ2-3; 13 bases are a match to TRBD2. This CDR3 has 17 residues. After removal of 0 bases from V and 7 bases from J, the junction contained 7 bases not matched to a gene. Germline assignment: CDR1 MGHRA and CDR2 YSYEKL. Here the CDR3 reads CASSQDVGTSGAYTQYF. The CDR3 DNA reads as TGCGCCAGCAGCCAAGACGTGGGGACTAGCGGGGCATATACGCAGTATTTT.